This TCR beta chain was documented in a study of cytomegalovirus exposure and HLA in healthy donors. Produced via immunoSEQ multiplex PCR; TCRdb's table is partial and in-frame only. The sample lists 55,000 to 80,000 clones, 85% to 95% seen once, with around 3.2% in the top ten. This receptor was taken from a man aged 18 to 29 in good health and CMV-seronegative. Specimen: PBMCs.

The CDR3 loop is CASRTSLPHTEAFF. The CDR3 nucleotides read TGTGCCAGCAGAACTTCACTCCCGCACACTGAAGCTTTCTTT. The chain couples TRBV11-2 to TRBJ1-1; D gene unclear. With 6 bases removed from V and 3 bases from J, the gap between germline ends came to 14 bases. The CDR3 length is 14 residues. In germline, CDR1 is SGHAT, CDR2 FQNNGV.